The 32 T cell receptor beta chains below were found in one sample sequenced in a study of response to subunit inactivated influenza vaccine. TCRdb independently ran MiXCR on the RT-PCR reads; one entry per CDR3 protein. The table has roughly 500,000 distinct CDR3 sequences, around 25% seen once; the top ten hold under 2.5%. This material consisted of CD4+ T cells sorted from PBMCs, taken approximately 5 days after vaccination. These receptors were taken from a man between 50 and 59 years old who received an inactivated influenza vaccine.

This clonotype was seen many times. The chain joins TRBV7-9 to TRBJ1-1; D is unresolved. Trimming left V 4 bases short and J 7 bases short, with 10 bases between. Germline CDR1 and CDR2: SEHNR and FQNEAQ (reference sequence). The CDR3 runs 12 residues. CDR3 loop: CASSWALGEAFF. In DNA form, the CDR3 reads TGTGCCAGCAGCTGGGCTTTAGGTGAAGCTTTCTTT. Variable domain in full (rest from reference TRBV7-9 and TRBJ1-1): DTGVSQNPRHKITKRGQNVTFRCDPISEHNRLYWYRQTLGQGPEFLTYFQNEAQLEKSRLLSDRFSAERPKGSFSTLEIQRTEQGDSAMYLCASSWALGEAFFGQGTRLTVV.

CDR3 sequence reads: CSAPGGQGDTQYF. The CDR3 coding sequence is TGCAGTGCCCCGGGGGGGCAGGGGGATACGCAGTATTTT. The V and J genes are TRBV20-1 and TRBJ2-3, with 8 bases aligning to TRBD2. J lost 6 bases, V lost 6 bases, and 8 bases had no gene match. The CDR3 covers 13 residues. Germline V gene data show CDR1 as DFQATT and CDR2 as SNEGSKA (reference sequence).

The CDR3 sequence: CSARGPLHHEQFF. The CDR3 DNA follows: TGCAGTGCTAGAGGACCTCTACACCATGAGCAGTTCTTC. V gene TRBV20-1 combines with J gene TRBJ2-1; no reliable D call. The length of the CDR3 is 13 residues. Germline V gives CDR1 DFQATT, CDR2 SNEGSKA (reference sequence). Trimming removed 1 base at V and 8 bases at J, with 12 bases between.

The chain uses TRBV18 and TRBJ2-7, with D possibly being TRBD1 (6 bases). This CDR3 region has 13 residues. Between the trimmed V and J ends, which lost 3 bases and 2 bases, there was a span of 8 bases. Germline lookup yields CDR1 KGHSH and CDR2 LQKENI. The CDR3 region has the DNA TGTGCCAGCTCACCGGCAGGGGCCTACGAGCAGTACTTC. Its protein product is CASSPAGAYEQYF. The full variable domain, completed using reference TRBV18 and TRBJ2-7, is NAGVMQNPRHLVRRRGQEARLRCSPMKGHSHVYWYRQLPEEGLKFMVYLQKENIIDESGMPKERFSAEFPKEGPSILRIQQVVRGDSAAYFCASSPAGAYEQYFGPGTRLTVT.

This chain uses TRBV28 with TRBJ1-1, with no clear D. The CDR3 runs to 13 residues. V was cut by 7 bases and J by 4 bases, with 13 bases left in between. Germline V gives CDR1 MDHEN, CDR2 SYDVKM. The CDR3 protein is CASTTSPSTEAFF. DNA for the CDR3: TGTGCCAGCACCACGTCCCCGAGCACTGAAGCTTTCTTT. Combining the CDR3 with reference TRBV28 and TRBJ1-1 gives the whole variable domain DVKVTQSSRYLVKRTGEKVFLECVQDMDHENMFWYRQDPGLGLRLIYFSYDVKMKEKGDIPEGYSVSREKKERFSLILESASTNQTSMYLCASTTSPSTEAFFGQGTRLTVV.

This clonotype was detected a few times. The rearrangement uses TRBV29-1 and TRBJ2-2; weak D call: TRBD2 (7 bases). Germline CDR1 is SQVTM and CDR2 is ANQGSEA. The CDR3 extends over 13 amino acids. V shed 5 bases and J shed 6 bases, with 13 bases lying between them. The CDR3: CSVSEGGSGELFF. CDR3 nucleotides: TGCAGCGTTTCAGAGGGGGGGTCCGGGGAGCTGTTTTTT.

Notes on this clonotype: The junction and the germline gene differ at one end; a read error may be behind it. J is TRBJ1-4 and V is TRBV7-9; tentatively, D is TRBD1 (6 bases). Germline lookup yields CDR1 SEHNR and CDR2 FQNEAQ (reference sequence). This CDR3 is built from 14 residues. The CDR3 is CASSPDRASRKLSF. The CDR3 coding sequence is TGTGCCAGCAGCCCGGACAGAGCCAGCCGAAAACTGTCTTTT.

The chain links TRBV7-6 to TRBJ2-4, with unresolved D. The V gene lost 2 bases and the J gene lost 0 bases, with 20 bases spanning the gap. The CDR3 sequence is 19 residues long. CDR1 SGHVS and CDR2 FNYEAQ come from the germline V gene. The CDR3 DNA follows: TGTGCCAGCAGCTTAATTCGGCACAGACGAACGATAGCCAAAAACATTCAGTACTTC. This sequence encodes CASSLIRHRRTIAKNIQYF.

The CDR3 here is CAICPGLAGGPSGANVLTF. The CDR3 bases are TGTGCCATCTGTCCGGGACTAGCGGGAGGGCCCTCTGGGGCCAACGTCCTGACTTTC. V gene TRBV12-3 or TRBV12-4 combines with J gene TRBJ2-6; 16 bases line up with TRBD2. V lost 10 bases and J lost 0; bases outside the gene matches: 9. The length of the CDR3 is 19 residues.

The V call is TRBV7-2, the J call TRBJ2-1, with D possibly matching TRBD1 (6 bases). Germline V gene lookup returns CDR1 SGHTA and CDR2 FQGNSA. The V and J ends lost 5 bases and 0 bases respectively, with 11 bases between them. This CDR3 comprises 15 residues. The CDR3 sequence: CASSRGHPSYNEQFF. DNA of the CDR3: TGTGCCAGCAGCCGGGGACACCCCTCCTACAATGAGCAGTTCTTC.

This clonotype has a handful of counts. J is TRBJ1-6 and V is TRBV7-6; D is ambiguous. V was shortened by 4 bases and J by 8 bases, with 9 bases between the two germline ends. This CDR3 is 13 amino acids long. Germline assignment: CDR1 SGHVS and CDR2 FNYEAQ. This CDR3 is CASSSEVDSPLHF. For the CDR3, the DNA is TGTGCCAGCAGCTCCGAGGTTGATTCACCCCTCCACTTT.

The chain recombines TRBV20-1 with TRBJ2-5; weak D call: TRBD2 (5 bases). Per germline, CDR1 DFQATT and CDR2 SNEGSKA (reference sequence). V was trimmed by 6 bases and J by 4 bases, leaving 15 bases between them. This CDR3 is built from 13 residues. CDR3 sequence reads: CSAVNSRGETQYF. For the CDR3, the DNA is TGCAGTGCCGTTAATTCCCGGGGAGAGACCCAGTACTTC.

This chain connects TRBV18 to TRBJ1-2; maybe TRBD1 (5 bases). The CDR3 length is 13 residues. Trimming pared 0 bases from V and 7 bases from J, leaving 9 bases between. Germline V gives CDR1 KGHSH, CDR2 LQKENI. DNA of the CDR3: TGTGCCAGCTCACCACCAGGGGCCTTTGGCTACACCTTC. Its translation is CASSPPGAFGYTF.

V usage is TRBV3-1 and J usage is TRBJ2-5; D not resolved. The germline V gene encodes CDR1 LGHDT and CDR2 YNNKEL (reference sequence). CDR3 length: 17 residues. V lost 1 base to trimming and J lost 2 bases, with 17 bases between them. CDR3 sequence reads: CASSQGTTFGRQETQYF. DNA of the CDR3: TGTGCCAGCAGCCAAGGGACGACATTCGGGCGACAAGAGACCCAGTACTTC.

Worth noting for this clonotype: A junction end diverges from the germline sequence, so it may reflect a read error. The gene calls are TRBV29-1 and TRBJ2-1; D possibly matches TRBD1 or TRBD2 (5 bases each). Germline V lookup: CDR1 SQVTM, CDR2 ANQGSEA. The CDR3 runs to 14 residues. Here the CDR3 DNA reads TGCAACGTTGTAGGACGTCAGGGACGAAATGAGCAGTTCTTC. It encodes CNVVGRQGRNEQFF.

The sample holds a few counts of this clonotype. The chain uses TRBV5-1 and TRBJ2-6, with unresolved D. Germline V gene lookup returns CDR1 SGHRS and CDR2 YFSETQ. The CDR3 sequence is 14 residues long. V lost 5 bases, J lost 2 bases, and 8 bases lay in between. CDR3 bases: TGCGCCAGCAGTGGGCCCCCTGGGGCCAACGTCCTGACTTTC. It specifies CASSGPPGANVLTF.

This clonotype has at least ten counts. V and J are TRBV5-1 and TRBJ2-1, with 8 bases lining up with TRBD1. The V and J ends lost 3 bases and 5 bases, in that order; junction bases with no gene match: 7. CDR1 and CDR2 from the germline V gene are SGHRS and YFSETQ. The CDR3 has 15 residues. CDR3 in DNA: TGCGCCAGCAGCTCCCAGGGACAGGACAACAATGAGCAGTTCTTC. It translates to CASSSQGQDNNEQFF.

The chain joins TRBV7-2 to TRBJ2-5; TRBD2 aligns across 11 bases. The CDR3 is 17 amino acids. The V gene end was trimmed by 5 bases and the J gene end by 1 base; junction bases not matched to a gene: 9. Germline CDR1 reads SGHTA; CDR2 reads FQGNSA. CDR3 region: CASSPYSSGGPQETQYF. CDR3 DNA sequence: TGTGCCAGCAGCCCGTACTCTAGCGGGGGGCCCCAAGAGACCCAGTACTTC.

The table lists this clonotype with a few counts. V usage is TRBV5-1 and J usage is TRBJ2-1, with 8 nucleotides matching TRBD1. The CDR3 loop spans 16 amino acids. From germline, CDR1 is SGHRS and CDR2 YFSETQ. The J segment lost 2 bases and the V segment lost 4 bases, leaving 8 bases of the junction unmatched. CDR3 bases: TGCGCCAGCAGCCTTGGGGGACAGGCCCCCTACAATGAGCAGTTCTTC. It codes for CASSLGGQAPYNEQFF. The full variable domain, rest sourced from reference TRBV5-1 and TRBJ2-1, is KAGVTQTPRYLIKTRGQQVTLSCSPISGHRSVSWYQQTPGQGLQFLFEYFSETQRNKGNFPGRFSGRQFSNSRSEMNVSTLELGDSALYLCASSLGGQAPYNEQFFGPGTRLTVL.

A few counts support this clonotype. The V gene is TRBV14, the J gene TRBJ2-3, with TRBD1 matching 9 bases. Per germline, CDR1 SGHDN and CDR2 FVKESK. CDR3 length equals 16 residues. Germline trimming cut 4 bases from V and 4 bases from J; bases unmatched to any gene: 9. The CDR3 nucleotides are TGTGCCAGCAGCCTCCTCCCGGGACAGGGATCAGATACGCAGTATTTT. Residues: CASSLLPGQGSDTQYF.

This clonotype was observed many times. The V call is TRBV12-3 or TRBV12-4, the J call TRBJ1-3; no reliable D call. This CDR3 spans 13 amino acids. V was shortened by 5 bases and J by 0 bases, with 5 bases between the two germline ends. The DNA of the CDR3 is TGTGCCAGCAGTCGGAGCTCTGGAAACACCATATATTTT. This encodes CASSRSSGNTIYF.

The chain has TRBV5-1 and TRBJ2-1, with TRBD1 identical over 9 bases. CDR1 and CDR2 (germline): SGHRS, YFSETQ. The CDR3 loop spans 16 amino acids. V was pared by 4 bases and J by 4 bases, with 9 bases of the junction left unmatched. CDR3 sequence reads: CASSRGGTGTYNEQFF. The CDR3 DNA follows: TGCGCCAGCAGCCGGGGCGGGACAGGGACTTACAATGAGCAGTTCTTC.

The genes are TRBV7-9 and TRBJ2-7; 9 positions match TRBD2. V shed 5 bases, J shed 5 bases, and the junction held 10 bases outside the gene matches. The CDR3 covers 15 residues. Germline-derived CDR1 and CDR2 are SEHNR and FQNEAQ (reference sequence). CDR3 sequence reads: CASSPVAGGRHEQYF. CDR3 in DNA: TGTGCCAGCAGCCCCGTGGCGGGAGGGAGGCACGAGCAGTACTTC.

The chain has TRBV27 and TRBJ2-7; D perhaps matches TRBD1 (6 bases). Germline V gene lookup returns CDR1 MNHEY and CDR2 SMNVEV (reference sequence). The V end was cut by 2 bases, the J end by 7 bases, with 15 bases between. CDR3 length equals 14 residues. The CDR3 loop is CASSLLSRGGEQYF. The CDR3, as DNA: TGTGCCAGCAGTTTACTTTCCAGGGGCGGGGAGCAGTACTTC.

The chain recombines TRBV6-2 or TRBV6-3 with TRBJ2-7, with TRBD1 identical over 8 bases. The CDR3 has 14 amino acids. CDR1 is MNHEY and CDR2 is SVGEGT in the germline V gene. The trim removed 6 bases at V and 5 bases at J, leaving 9 bases unmatched. The CDR3 nucleotides are TGTGCCAGCAGCCGGACAGGGATTAGGAACGAGCAGTACTTC. It encodes CASSRTGIRNEQYF.

This chain uses TRBV12-3 or TRBV12-4 with TRBJ2-3; tentative D call: TRBD2 (6 bases). V was clipped by 5 bases and J by 2 bases, with 14 bases between them. The CDR3 has 15 amino acids. The CDR3, as DNA: TGTGCCAGCAGTACCCGGGACTCCAACACAGATACGCAGTATTTT. Its protein is CASSTRDSNTDTQYF.

This clonotype turned up a few times. V usage is TRBV7-3 and J usage is TRBJ2-2; D is ambiguous. CDR3 length equals 15 residues. V was clipped by 6 bases and J by 5 bases, with 16 bases between them. Germline CDR1 reads SGHTA; CDR2 reads FQGTGA. CDR3 residues: CASRQSSGKTGELFF. In nucleotides, the CDR3 is TGTGCCAGCAGACAAAGTTCGGGCAAAACCGGGGAGCTGTTTTTT.

The chain is built from TRBV2 and TRBJ2-1, with D possibly matching TRBD1 (6 bases). Germline CDR1 reads SNHLY; CDR2 reads FYNNEI. The CDR3 has 13 residues. Between the trimmed V and J ends, which lost 6 bases and 9 bases, there was a span of 15 bases. The DNA of the CDR3 is TGTGCCAGCAGCCTAAGGGGGTATAGTGAGCAGTTCTTC. Protein sequence: CASSLRGYSEQFF.

This clonotype was seen more than once but under ten times. The genes are TRBV12-2 and TRBJ1-2; the D call in the table, TRBD1, was not verified against the DNA. TRBV12-2 is deemed a pseudogene. CDR3 length: 17 amino acids. The CDR3 nucleotides are TGTGCAAGTCGCTTAAGCAGGGGCGCTTCCCAGGACTATGGCTACACCTTC. This gives the protein CASRLSRGASQDYGYTF.

V is TRBV20-1 and J is TRBJ2-1; 10 bases match TRBD2. The ends lost 6 bases at V and 0 bases at J; junction bases unmatched: 2. Germline CDR1 and CDR2: DFQATT and SNEGSKA (reference sequence). This CDR3 has 14 residues. The CDR3 spells CSAPSGSSYNEQFF. The CDR3 DNA reads TGCAGTGCCCCTAGCGGGAGCTCCTACAATGAGCAGTTCTTC.

This clonotype was seen only a few times. This rearrangement joins TRBV12-3 or TRBV12-4 to TRBJ1-2; D perhaps matches TRBD1 (6 bases). The CDR3 runs to 13 residues. Trimming stripped 5 bases from V and 3 bases from J, with 10 bases between. This chain's CDR3 is CASSPGTHYGYTF. Written as DNA, the CDR3 is TGTGCCAGCAGTCCCGGGACACACTATGGCTACACCTTC.

This clonotype was counted only a few times. CDR3 DNA: TGTGCCAGCGTCTTACAGGGGTCCTACGAGCAGTACTTC. This codes for CASVLQGSYEQYF. The chain couples TRBV7-8 to TRBJ2-7; 7 nucleotides line up with TRBD1. With V trimmed by 8 bases and J by 1 base, 5 bases remained unmatched. The CDR3 covers 13 residues. Germline values: CDR1 SGHVS, CDR2 FQNEAQ.